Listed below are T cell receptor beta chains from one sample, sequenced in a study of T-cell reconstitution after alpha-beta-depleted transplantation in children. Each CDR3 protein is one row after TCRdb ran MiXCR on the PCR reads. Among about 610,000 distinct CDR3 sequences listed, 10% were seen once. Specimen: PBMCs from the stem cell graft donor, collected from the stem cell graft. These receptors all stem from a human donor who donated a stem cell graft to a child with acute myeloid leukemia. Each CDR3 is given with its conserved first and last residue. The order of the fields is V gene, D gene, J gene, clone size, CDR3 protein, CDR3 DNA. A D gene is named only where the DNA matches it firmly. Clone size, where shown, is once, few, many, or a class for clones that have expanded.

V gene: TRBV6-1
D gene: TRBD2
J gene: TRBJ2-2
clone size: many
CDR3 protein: CASGLAGGNTGELFF
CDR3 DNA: TGTGCCAGCGGCCTAGCGGGAGGGAACACCGGGGAGCTGTTTTTT

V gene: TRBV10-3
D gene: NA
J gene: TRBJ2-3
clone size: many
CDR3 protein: CAISDARGLSTDTQYF
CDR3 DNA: TGTGCCATCAGTGACGCTAGGGGTCTTAGCACAGATACGCAGTATTTT

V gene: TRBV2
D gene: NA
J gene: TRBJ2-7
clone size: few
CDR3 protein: CASSDNRLSYEQYF
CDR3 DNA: TGTGCCAGCAGTGATAATAGACTCTCCTACGAGCAGTACTTC

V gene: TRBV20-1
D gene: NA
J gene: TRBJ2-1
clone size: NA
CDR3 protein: CSGENSFAYNEQFF
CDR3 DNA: TGCAGTGGGGAGAACTCCTTTGCCTACAATGAGCAGTTCTTC

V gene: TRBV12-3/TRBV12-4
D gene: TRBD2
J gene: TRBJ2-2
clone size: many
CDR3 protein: CASSLSGRDDGELFF
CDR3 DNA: TGTGCCAGCAGTCTTAGCGGGAGGGACGACGGGGAGCTGTTTTTT

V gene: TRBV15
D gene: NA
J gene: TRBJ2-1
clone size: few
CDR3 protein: CATSRDWGNSYNEQFF
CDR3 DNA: TGTGCCACCAGCAGAGATTGGGGTAACTCCTACAATGAGCAGTTCTTC

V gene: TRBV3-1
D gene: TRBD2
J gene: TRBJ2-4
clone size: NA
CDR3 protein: CASSQPTSGRVKNIQYF
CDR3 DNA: TGTGCCAGCAGCCAACCGACTAGCGGGAGGGTCAAAAACATTCAGTACTTC

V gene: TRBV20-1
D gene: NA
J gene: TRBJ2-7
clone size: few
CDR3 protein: CSARDIAWQYF
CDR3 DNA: TGCAGTGCTAGAGACATTGCCTGGCAGTACTTC

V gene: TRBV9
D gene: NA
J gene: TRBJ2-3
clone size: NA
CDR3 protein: CASSTRARRDTQYF
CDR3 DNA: TGTGCCAGCAGCACCCGGGCACGAAGGGATACGCAGTATTTT

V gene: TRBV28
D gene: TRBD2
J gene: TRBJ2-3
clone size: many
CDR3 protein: CASSSNRLAGVMGTQYF
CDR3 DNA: TGTGCCAGCAGTTCCAACCGACTAGCGGGAGTGATGGGTACGCAGTATTTT

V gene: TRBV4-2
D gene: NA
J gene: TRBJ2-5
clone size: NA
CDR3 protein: CASSQAGSGETQYF
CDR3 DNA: TGTGCCAGCAGCCAAGCGGGTTCAGGGGAGACCCAGTACTTC

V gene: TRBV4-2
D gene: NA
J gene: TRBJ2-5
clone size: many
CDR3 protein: CASSQLGQETQYF
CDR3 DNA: TGTGCCAGCAGCCAATTGGGTCAAGAGACCCAGTACTTC

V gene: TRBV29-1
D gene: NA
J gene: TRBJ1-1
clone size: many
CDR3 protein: CSVDRPGEAFF
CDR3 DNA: TGCAGCGTTGATCGGCCGGGAGAAGCTTTCTTT

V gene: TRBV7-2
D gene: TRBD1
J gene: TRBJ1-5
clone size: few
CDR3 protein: CASSSQGMQPQHF
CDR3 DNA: TGTGCCAGCAGCTCACAGGGGATGCAGCCCCAGCATTTT

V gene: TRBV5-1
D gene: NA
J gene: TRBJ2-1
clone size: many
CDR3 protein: CASSLFGGKVDNEQFF
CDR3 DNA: TGCGCCAGCAGCTTGTTCGGCGGGAAAGTTGACAATGAGCAGTTCTTC

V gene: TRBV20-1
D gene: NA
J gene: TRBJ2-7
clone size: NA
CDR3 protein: CSASLQGYEQYF
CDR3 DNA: TGCAGTGCTAGCCTACAGGGCTACGAGCAGTACTTC

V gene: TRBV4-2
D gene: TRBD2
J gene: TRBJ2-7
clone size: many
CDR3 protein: CASSQASGGGSYEQYF
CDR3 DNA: TGTGCCAGCAGCCAAGCGTCTGGCGGGGGATCCTACGAGCAGTACTTC

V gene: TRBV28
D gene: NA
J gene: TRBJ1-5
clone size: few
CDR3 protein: CASSSSSQVSNQPQHF
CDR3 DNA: TGTGCCAGCAGTTCCTCTTCCCAAGTTAGCAATCAGCCCCAGCATTTT

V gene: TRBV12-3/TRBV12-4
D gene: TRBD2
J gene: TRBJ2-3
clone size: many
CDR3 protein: CASRPGGATTTQYF
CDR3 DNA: TGTGCCAGCAGGCCGGGGGGGGCGACAACTACGCAGTATTTT

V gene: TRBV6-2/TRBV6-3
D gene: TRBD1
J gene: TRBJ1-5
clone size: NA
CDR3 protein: CASRPTDRGRQPQHF
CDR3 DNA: TGTGCCAGCAGACCCACGGACAGGGGGAGGCAGCCCCAGCATTTT

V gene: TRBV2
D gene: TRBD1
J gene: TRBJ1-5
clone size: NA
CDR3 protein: CASTWGQGAPGQPQHF
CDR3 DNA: TGTGCCAGCACCTGGGGACAGGGGGCGCCGGGTCAGCCCCAGCATTTT

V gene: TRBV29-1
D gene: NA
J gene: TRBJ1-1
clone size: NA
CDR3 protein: CSVGMSGDTEAFF
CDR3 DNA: TGCAGCGTTGGTATGTCGGGAGACACTGAAGCTTTCTTT

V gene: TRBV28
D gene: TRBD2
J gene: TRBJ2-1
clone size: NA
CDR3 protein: CASSPPGLAAWEQFF
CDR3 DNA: TGTGCCAGCAGCCCGCCGGGACTAGCGGCGTGGGAGCAGTTCTTC

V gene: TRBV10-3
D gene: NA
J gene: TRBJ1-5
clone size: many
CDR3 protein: CAISESGGSNQPQHF
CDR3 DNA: TGTGCCATCAGTGAGTCGGGAGGGAGCAATCAGCCCCAGCATTTT

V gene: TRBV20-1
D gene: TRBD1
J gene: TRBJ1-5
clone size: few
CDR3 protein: CSADSGGGQPQHF
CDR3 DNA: TGCAGTGCTGACTCAGGGGGTGGTCAGCCCCAGCATTTT

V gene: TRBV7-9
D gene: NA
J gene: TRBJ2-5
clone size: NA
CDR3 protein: CASSLKTGLAETQYF
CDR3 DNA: TGTGCCAGCAGCTTAAAGACAGGACTCGCGGAGACCCAGTACTTC

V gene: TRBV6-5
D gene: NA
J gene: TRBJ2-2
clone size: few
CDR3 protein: CASRGEVSEAGELFF
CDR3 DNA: TGTGCCAGCAGGGGAGAGGTTTCGGAGGCCGGGGAGCTGTTTTTT

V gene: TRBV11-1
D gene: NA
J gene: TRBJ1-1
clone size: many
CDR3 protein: CASSLRDGTEAFF
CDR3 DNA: TGTGCCAGCAGCCTACGGGACGGCACTGAAGCTTTCTTT

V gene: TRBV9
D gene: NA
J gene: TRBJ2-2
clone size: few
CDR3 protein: CASSAPRSTNTGELFF
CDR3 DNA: TGTGCCAGCAGCGCACCCAGGAGTACGAACACCGGGGAGCTGTTTTTT

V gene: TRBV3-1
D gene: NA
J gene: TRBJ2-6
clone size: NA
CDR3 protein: CASSHSGDISGANVLTF
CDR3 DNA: TGTGCCAGCAGCCACAGCGGGGACATCTCTGGGGCCAACGTCCTGACTTTC

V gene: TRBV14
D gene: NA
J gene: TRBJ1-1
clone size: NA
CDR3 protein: CASSPHAGWGLKNTEAFF
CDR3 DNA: TGTGCCAGCAGCCCCCACGCCGGGTGGGGGTTGAAGAACACTGAAGCTTTCTTT

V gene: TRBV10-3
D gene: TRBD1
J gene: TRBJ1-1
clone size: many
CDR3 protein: CAISDTGGYTEAFF
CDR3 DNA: TGTGCCATCAGTGACACAGGGGGGTACACTGAAGCTTTCTTT

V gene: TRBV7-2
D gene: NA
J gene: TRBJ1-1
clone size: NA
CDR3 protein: CASSLGGAPMNTEAFF
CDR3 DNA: TGTGCCAGCAGCTTAGGGGGGGCGCCGATGAACACTGAAGCTTTCTTT

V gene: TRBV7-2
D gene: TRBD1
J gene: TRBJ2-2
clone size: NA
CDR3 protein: CASSLGQGASTGELFF
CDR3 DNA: TGTGCCAGCAGCTTAGGACAGGGGGCGAGCACCGGGGAGCTGTTTTTT

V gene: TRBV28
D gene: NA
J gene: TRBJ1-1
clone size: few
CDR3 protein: CASSFGGSPPEAFF
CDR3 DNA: TGTGCCAGCAGTTTTGGAGGGTCCCCCCCTGAAGCTTTCTTT

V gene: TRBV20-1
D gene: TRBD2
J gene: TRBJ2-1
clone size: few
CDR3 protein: CSARDLHGAKHGRFPNEQFF
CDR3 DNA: TGCAGTGCTAGAGACCTACACGGGGCTAAACACGGGAGGTTCCCCAATGAGCAGTTCTTC

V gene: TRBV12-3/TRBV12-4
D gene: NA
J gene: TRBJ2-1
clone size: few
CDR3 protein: CASSSRTGGGSNEQFF
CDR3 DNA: TGTGCCAGCAGTTCGAGGACCGGCGGAGGTTCGAATGAGCAGTTCTTC

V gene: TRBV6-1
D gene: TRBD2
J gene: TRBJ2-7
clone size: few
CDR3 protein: CASSLREGWYEQYF
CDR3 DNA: TGTGCCAGCAGCCTCCGGGAGGGTTGGTACGAGCAGTACTTC

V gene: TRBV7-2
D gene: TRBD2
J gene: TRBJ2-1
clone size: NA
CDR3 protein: CASSLTSGSIHEQFF
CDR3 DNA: TGTGCCAGCAGCCTAACTAGCGGGAGCATCCATGAGCAGTTCTTC

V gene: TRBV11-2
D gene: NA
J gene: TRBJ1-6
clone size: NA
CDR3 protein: CASSLDRARGWGSPLHF
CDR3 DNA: TGTGCCAGCAGCTTAGATCGGGCACGCGGATGGGGTTCACCCCTCCACTTT

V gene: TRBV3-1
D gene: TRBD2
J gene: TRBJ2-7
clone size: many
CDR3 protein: CASSPRLAANYEQYF
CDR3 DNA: TGTGCCAGCAGCCCACGACTAGCGGCGAACTACGAGCAGTACTTC

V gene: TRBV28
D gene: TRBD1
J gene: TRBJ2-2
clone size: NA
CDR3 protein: CASERSGTANTGELFF
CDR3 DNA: TGTGCCAGCGAGAGATCCGGGACAGCGAACACCGGGGAGCTGTTTTTT

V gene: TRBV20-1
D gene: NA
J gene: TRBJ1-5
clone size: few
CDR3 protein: CSASYDSNQPQHF
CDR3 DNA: TGCAGTGCTAGTTACGATAGCAATCAGCCCCAGCATTTT

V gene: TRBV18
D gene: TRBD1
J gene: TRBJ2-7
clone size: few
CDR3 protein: CASSPQGAPYEQYF
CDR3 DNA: TGTGCCAGCTCACCGCAGGGGGCCCCCTACGAGCAGTACTTC

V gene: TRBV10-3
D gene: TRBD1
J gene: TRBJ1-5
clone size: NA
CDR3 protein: CAISRDRGTRGNQPQHF
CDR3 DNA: TGTGCCATCAGCCGGGACAGGGGGACCCGGGGCAATCAGCCCCAGCATTTT

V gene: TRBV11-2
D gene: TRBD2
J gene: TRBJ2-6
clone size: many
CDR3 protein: CASSLGRGLAGGLSGANVLTF
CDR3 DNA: TGTGCCAGCAGCTTAGGGAGGGGACTAGCGGGAGGACTCTCTGGGGCCAACGTCCTGACTTTC

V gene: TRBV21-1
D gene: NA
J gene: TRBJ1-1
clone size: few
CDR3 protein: CASSKNWVEGRAFF
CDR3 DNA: TGTGCCAGCAGCAAAAATTGGGTGGAGGGGCGGGCTTTCTTT

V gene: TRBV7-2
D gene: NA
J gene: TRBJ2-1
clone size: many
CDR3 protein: CASSGPGSKDYNEQFF
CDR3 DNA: TGTGCCAGCAGCGGGCCCGGGTCTAAAGATTACAATGAGCAGTTCTTC

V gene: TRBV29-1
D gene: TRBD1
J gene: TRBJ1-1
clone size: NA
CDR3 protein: CSVRTGAAEAFF
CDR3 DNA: TGCAGCGTCCGTACAGGGGCCGCTGAAGCTTTCTTT

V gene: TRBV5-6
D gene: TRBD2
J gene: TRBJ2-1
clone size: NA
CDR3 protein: CASSLEREGNNEQFF
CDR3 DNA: TGTGCCAGCAGCTTGGAGCGGGAGGGAAACAATGAGCAGTTCTTC

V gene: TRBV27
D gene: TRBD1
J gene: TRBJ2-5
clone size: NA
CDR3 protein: CASTYMGTGGSRTQYF
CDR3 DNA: TGTGCCAGCACTTATATGGGGACAGGGGGGTCACGGACCCAGTACTTC

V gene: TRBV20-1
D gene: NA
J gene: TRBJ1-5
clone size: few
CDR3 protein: CSARDPIVGDQPQHF
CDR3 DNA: TGCAGTGCTAGAGATCCAATAGTGGGTGATCAGCCCCAGCATTTT

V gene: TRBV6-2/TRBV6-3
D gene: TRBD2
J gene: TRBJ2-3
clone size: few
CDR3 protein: CASSPVPSGTSDTQYF
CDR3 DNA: TGTGCCAGCAGCCCCGTTCCTAGCGGGACTTCAGATACGCAGTATTTT

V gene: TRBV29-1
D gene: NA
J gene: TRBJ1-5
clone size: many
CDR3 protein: CSVGFGDQPQHF
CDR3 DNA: TGCAGCGTTGGGTTCGGGGATCAGCCCCAGCATTTT

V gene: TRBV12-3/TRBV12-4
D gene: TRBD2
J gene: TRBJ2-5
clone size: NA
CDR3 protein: CASSLNSGRAPETQYF
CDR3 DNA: TGTGCCAGCAGTTTAAATAGCGGGAGGGCCCCAGAGACCCAGTACTTC